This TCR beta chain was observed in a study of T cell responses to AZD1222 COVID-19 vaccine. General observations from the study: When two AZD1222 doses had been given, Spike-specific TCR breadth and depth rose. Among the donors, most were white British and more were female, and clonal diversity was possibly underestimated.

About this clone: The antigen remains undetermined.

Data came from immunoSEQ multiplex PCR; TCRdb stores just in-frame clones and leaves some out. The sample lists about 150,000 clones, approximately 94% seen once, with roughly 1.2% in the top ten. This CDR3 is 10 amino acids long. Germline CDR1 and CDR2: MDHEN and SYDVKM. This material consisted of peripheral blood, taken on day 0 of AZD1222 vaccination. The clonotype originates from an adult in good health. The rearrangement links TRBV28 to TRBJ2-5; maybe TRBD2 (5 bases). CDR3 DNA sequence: TGTGTTACGGGGAGTGAGACCCAGTACTTC. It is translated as CVTGSETQYF.